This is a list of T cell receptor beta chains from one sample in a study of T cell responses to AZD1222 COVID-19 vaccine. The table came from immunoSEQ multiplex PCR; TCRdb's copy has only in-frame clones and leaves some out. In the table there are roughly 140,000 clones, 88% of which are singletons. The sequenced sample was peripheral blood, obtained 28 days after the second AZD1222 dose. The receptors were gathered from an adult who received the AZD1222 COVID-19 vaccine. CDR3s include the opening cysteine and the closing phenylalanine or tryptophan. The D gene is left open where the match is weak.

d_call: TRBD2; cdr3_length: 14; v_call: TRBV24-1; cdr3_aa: CATSRGGQGQTQYF
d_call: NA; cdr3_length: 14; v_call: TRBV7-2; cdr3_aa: CASSSRGGYTEAFF
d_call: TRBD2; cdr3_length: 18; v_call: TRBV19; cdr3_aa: CASSIVLAGGPSYNEQFF
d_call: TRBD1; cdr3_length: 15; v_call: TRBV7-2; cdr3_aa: CASSLAGTGGDTIYF
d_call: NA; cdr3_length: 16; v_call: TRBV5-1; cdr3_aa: CASSLASNRENYGYTF
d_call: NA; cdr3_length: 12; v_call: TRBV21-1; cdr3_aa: CASRGSINLAFF
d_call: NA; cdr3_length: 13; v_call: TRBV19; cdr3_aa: CASKPDSQETQYF
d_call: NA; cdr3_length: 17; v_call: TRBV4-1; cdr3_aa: CASRSGFGTGSYNEQFF
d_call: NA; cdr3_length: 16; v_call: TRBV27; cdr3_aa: CASSLAGLSSYNEQFF
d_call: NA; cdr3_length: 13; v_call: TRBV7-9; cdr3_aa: CASSDDLYNEQFF
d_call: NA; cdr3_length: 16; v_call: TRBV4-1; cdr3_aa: CASSQRTSAIDYEQYF
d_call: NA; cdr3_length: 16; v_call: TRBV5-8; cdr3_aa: CASSLAGTSYNSPLHF
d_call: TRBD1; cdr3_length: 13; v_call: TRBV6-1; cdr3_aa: CASSERDRVEQYF
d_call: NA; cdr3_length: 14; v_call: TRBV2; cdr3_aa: CASSGRQGRAEAFF
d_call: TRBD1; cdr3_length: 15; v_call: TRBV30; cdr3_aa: CAWRLDRGTYNEQFF
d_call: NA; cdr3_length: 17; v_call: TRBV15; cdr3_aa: CATSRERGGALYNEQFF
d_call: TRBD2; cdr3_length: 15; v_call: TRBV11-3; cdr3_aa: CASSLVSSGMHEQFF
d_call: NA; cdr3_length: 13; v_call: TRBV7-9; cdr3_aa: CASSPAGPYAQYF
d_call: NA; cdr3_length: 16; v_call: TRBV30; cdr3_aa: CAWTRARTFMNTEAFF
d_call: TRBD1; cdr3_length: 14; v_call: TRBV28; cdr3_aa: CASRGTGGASGYTF
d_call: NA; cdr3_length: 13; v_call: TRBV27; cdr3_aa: CASSLGAGTEAFF
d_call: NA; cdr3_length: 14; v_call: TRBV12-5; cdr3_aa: CASGLGGSNQPQHF
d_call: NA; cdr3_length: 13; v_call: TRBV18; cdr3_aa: CASAAGLMDEQYF
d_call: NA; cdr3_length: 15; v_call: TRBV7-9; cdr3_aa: CASSRMTTTNEKLFF
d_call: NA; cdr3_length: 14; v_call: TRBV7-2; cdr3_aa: CASSLGWRRDEQYF
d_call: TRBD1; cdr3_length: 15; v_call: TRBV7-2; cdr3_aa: CASSLRVGTGGEQYF
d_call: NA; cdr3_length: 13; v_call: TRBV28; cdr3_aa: CASTNGGSNEQFF
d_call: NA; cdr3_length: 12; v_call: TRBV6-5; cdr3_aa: CASSYASSPLHF
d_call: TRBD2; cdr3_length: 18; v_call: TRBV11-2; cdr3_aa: CASSLTLLLAGGEETQYF
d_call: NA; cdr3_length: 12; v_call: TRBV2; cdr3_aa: CASAEGMDEQFF
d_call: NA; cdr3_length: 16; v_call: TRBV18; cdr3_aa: CASSPDLVRATEEQFF
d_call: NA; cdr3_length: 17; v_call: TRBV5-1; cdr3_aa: CASSLGVLGNPNQPQHF
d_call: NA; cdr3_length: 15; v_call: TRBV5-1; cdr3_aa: CASSSYITENSPLHF
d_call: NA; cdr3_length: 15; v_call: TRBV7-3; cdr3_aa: CASSVGQHEKETQYF
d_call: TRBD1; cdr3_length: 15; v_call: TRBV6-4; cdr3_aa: CASSDSGDRRLGYTF
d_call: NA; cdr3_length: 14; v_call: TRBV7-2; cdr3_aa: CASRKDGVDGEQYF
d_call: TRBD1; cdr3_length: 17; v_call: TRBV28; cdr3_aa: CASSSRPLGTGPRELFF
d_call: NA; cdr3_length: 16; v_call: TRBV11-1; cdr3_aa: CASSFRRGISGNTIYF
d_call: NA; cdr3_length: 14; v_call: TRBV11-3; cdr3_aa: CASSLGSYNSPLHF
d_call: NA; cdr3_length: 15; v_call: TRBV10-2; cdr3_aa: CASGEGTPSYNEQFF
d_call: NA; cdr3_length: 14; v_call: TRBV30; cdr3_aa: CAWSTSHSTDTQYF
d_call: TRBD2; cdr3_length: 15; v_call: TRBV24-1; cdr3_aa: CATSDLRGGTDTQYF
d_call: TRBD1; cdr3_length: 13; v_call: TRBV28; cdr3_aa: CASSLTGVGEQYF
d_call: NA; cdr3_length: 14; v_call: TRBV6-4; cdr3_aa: CASSVQENTGELFF
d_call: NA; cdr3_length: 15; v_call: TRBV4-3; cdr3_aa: CASSALDEGRTEAFF
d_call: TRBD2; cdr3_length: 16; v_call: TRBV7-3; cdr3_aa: CASRSGGSLSYNEQFF
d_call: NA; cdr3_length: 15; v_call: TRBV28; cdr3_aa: CASSSDDYSGNTIYF
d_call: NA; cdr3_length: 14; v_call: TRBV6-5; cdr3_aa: CASLRFGVQETQYF
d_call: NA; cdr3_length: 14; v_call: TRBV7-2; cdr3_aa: CASSLRRGNNEQFF
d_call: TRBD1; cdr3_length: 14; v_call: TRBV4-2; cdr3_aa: CASSQELVDREQYF
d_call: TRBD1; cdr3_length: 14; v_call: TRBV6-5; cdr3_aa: CASRQGLLNYEQYF
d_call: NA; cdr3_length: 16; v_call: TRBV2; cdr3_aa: CASNLPPGTSSYEQYF
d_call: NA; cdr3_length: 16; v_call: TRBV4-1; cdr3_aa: CASSPSPGMAYNGYTF
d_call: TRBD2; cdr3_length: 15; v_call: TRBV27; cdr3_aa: CASSSFSGGLNEQFF